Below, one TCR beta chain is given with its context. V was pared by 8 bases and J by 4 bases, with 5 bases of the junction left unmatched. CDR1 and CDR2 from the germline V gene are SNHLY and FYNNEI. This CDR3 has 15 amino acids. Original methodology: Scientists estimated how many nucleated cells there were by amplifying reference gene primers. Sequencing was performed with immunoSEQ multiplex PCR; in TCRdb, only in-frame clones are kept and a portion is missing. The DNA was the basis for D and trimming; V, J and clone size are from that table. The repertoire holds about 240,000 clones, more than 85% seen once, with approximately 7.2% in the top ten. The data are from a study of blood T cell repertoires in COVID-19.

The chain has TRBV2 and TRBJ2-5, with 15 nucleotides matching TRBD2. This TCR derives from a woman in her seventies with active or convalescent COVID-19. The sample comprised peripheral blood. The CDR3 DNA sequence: TGTGCCAGCTACCTGGGACTAGCGGGAGGAGAGACCCAGTACTTC. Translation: CASYLGLAGGETQYF.